One sample yielded the 17 T cell receptor beta chains listed below, sequenced in a study of OX40 agonist ivuxolimab in advanced cancers. The assay was immunoSEQ multiplex PCR, and TCRdb's table has in-frame clones only and misses some. The table has some 50,000 clones, about 88% seen once. The sample was CD4+ or CD8+ T cells sorted from blood, taken in a trial of the OX40 agonist ivuxolimab. The source is an adult with an advanced solid tumor such as melanoma, head and neck, liver or kidney cancer.

The chain has TRBV30 and TRBJ2-7, with D perhaps matching TRBD1 or TRBD2 (5 bases each). This CDR3 comprises 15 residues. The germline V and J ends were trimmed by 3 bases and 0 bases, with 15 bases remaining between them. Germline lookup yields CDR1 GTSNPN and CDR2 SVGIG (reference sequence). Written as DNA, the CDR3 is TGTGCCTGGAGAGTATTTCGGGGCAGCTCCTACGAGCAGTACTTC. Its protein is CAWRVFRGSSYEQYF.

J is TRBJ1-6 and V is TRBV14; perhaps TRBD1 as D (5 bases). CDR3 size: 16 residues. The V and J ends lost 1 base and 8 bases respectively, with 15 bases between them. Germline V CDR1 and CDR2: SGHDN, FVKESK. The CDR3 spells CASSQVTLGVYSPLHF. As DNA, the CDR3 is TGTGCCAGCAGCCAAGTAACACTAGGGGTTTATTCACCCCTCCACTTT.

The V call is TRBV7-8, the J call TRBJ1-4, with D perhaps matching TRBD1 (5 bases). Germline V gene data show CDR1 as SGHVS and CDR2 as FQNEAQ. V was shortened by 1 base and J by 8 bases, with 14 bases between the two germline ends. The CDR3 runs to 15 residues. CDR3 in amino acids: CASSLVEQGPEKLFF. CDR3 sequence (DNA): TGTGCCAGCAGCTTAGTGGAGCAGGGACCCGAAAAACTGTTTTTT.

V is TRBV4-3 and J is TRBJ1-1, with TRBD1 as a possible D gene (5 bases). This CDR3 is built from 14 residues. Germline V CDR1 and CDR2: LGHNA, YSLEER. Deletions cut 0 bases from V and 4 bases from J, with 9 bases between. In nucleotides, the CDR3 is TGCGCCAGCAGCCAAGATGTGAGGGGCACTGAAGCTTTCTTT. Protein sequence: CASSQDVRGTEAFF.

The chain joins TRBV2 to TRBJ2-5, with TRBD2 matching over 10 bases. CDR1 is SNHLY, CDR2 FYNNEI, per germline. V lost 6 bases, J lost 4 bases, and 8 bases stayed unmatched. The length of the CDR3 is 15 residues. The CDR3 sequence is CASRRLAGEGETQYF. In DNA form, the CDR3 reads TGTGCCAGCAGAAGGCTAGCGGGAGAGGGAGAGACCCAGTACTTC.

The chain couples TRBV9 to TRBJ2-1; TRBD2 aligns across 11 bases. Germline assignment: CDR1 SGDLS and CDR2 YYNGEE. This CDR3 is 17 amino acids long. V lost 2 bases and J lost 4; bases outside the gene matches: 8. The DNA for the CDR3 is TGTGCCAGCAGCGTTCTAGCGGGGGGCCCTACTTACAATGAGCAGTTCTTC. Translation: CASSVLAGGPTYNEQFF.

V gene TRBV10-3 combines with J gene TRBJ2-7; D not certain. Trimming cost V 6 bases and J 3 bases, with 9 bases left between them. CDR3 length equals 12 residues. The V gene's germline CDR1 is ENHRY and CDR2 SYGVKD. CDR3 sequence reads: CAIRGSSYEQYF. The CDR3 nucleotides read TGTGCCATCAGGGGCAGTAGCTACGAGCAGTACTTC.

The CDR3 reads CASSPGQGWEKLFF. CDR3 sequence (DNA): TGTGCCAGCAGTCCCGGACAGGGGTGGGAAAAACTGTTTTTT. The chain recombines TRBV28 with TRBJ1-4; 9 positions match TRBD1. J lost 8 bases, V lost 5 bases, and 6 bases had no gene match. Per the germline V gene, CDR1 is MDHEN and CDR2 is SYDVKM. This CDR3 is 14 amino acids long.

The rearrangement uses TRBV6-5 and TRBJ1-1; tentative D call: TRBD1 (5 bases). The CDR3 is 12 residues long. Germline CDR1 and CDR2: MNHEY and SVGAGI. The CDR3 region is CPPRGFWTEAFF. Here the CDR3 DNA reads TGTCCTCCTCGGGGGTTTTGGACTGAAGCTTTCTTT.

The chain links TRBV18 to TRBJ2-5; 11 bases are shared with TRBD1. This CDR3 has 16 residues. V shed 6 bases, J shed 0 bases, and the junction held 6 bases outside the gene matches. The germline V gene encodes CDR1 KGHSH and CDR2 LQKENI. The CDR3 DNA sequence: TGTGCCAGCTCGCGAAAGGACAGGGGGCACCAAGAGACCCAGTACTTC. Protein: CASSRKDRGHQETQYF.

Comments on this clone: A junction end diverges from the germline sequence, so it may reflect a read error. This same CDR3 is encoded by further DNA sequences in the sample. The V call is TRBV4-3, the J call TRBJ2-1; the D call may be TRBD1 or TRBD2 (5 bases each). Germline V gene lookup returns CDR1 LGHNA and CDR2 YSLEER. This CDR3 spans 19 amino acids. The CDR3 sequence: CASSQAFRVKSSVGGEQFF. The DNA for the CDR3 is TGCGCCAGTAGCCAAGCTTTTCGGGTAAAATCATCCGTTGGGGGTGAGCAGTTCTTC.

This chain connects TRBV7-8 to TRBJ2-2; 10 positions agree with TRBD1. Germline CDR1 reads SGHVS; CDR2 reads FQNEAQ. V dropped 5 bases and J dropped 1; count of bases not matched to a gene: 7. The CDR3 totals 17 residues. As DNA, the CDR3 is TGTGCCAGCAGCGGACCGGGACAGGGGTGGAACACCGGGGAGCTGTTTTTT. It is translated as CASSGPGQGWNTGELFF.

Turning to this clone: Relative to the germline gene, one junction end is altered; a read error may explain this. The V call is TRBV13, the J call TRBJ1-6; TRBD1 agrees at 9 bases. Germline-derived CDR1 and CDR2 are PRHDT and FYEKMQ (reference sequence). The CDR3 spans 13 residues. The CDR3 protein is CASSLGRRGQGTF. CDR3 DNA: TGTGCCAGCAGCTTAGGACGGCGTGGACAGGGGACCTTT.

The chain is built from TRBV5-4 and TRBJ2-7; the match to TRBD1 covers 11 bases. Per germline, CDR1 SGHNT and CDR2 YYREEE (reference sequence). There are 14 residues in the CDR3. V dropped 9 bases and J dropped 7; count of bases not matched to a gene: 12. CDR3 region: CATSYGTGGSEQYF. CDR3 in DNA: TGTGCCACCTCCTATGGGACAGGGGGGAGTGAGCAGTACTTC.

The J gene is TRBJ2-7, the V gene TRBV5-1; D is ambiguous. The germline CDR1 and CDR2 sequences are SGHRS and YFSETQ. V was clipped by 2 bases and J by 5 bases, with 14 bases between them. The CDR3 totals 14 residues. CDR3 DNA sequence: TGCGCCAGCAGCTTCATAGGACGGGTCAACGAGCAGTACTTC. Translating it yields CASSFIGRVNEQYF. The entire variable domain, with the rest obtained from reference TRBV5-1 and TRBJ2-7, is as follows: KAGVTQTPRYLIKTRGQQVTLSCSPISGHRSVSWYQQTPGQGLQFLFEYFSETQRNKGNFPGRFSGRQFSNSRSEMNVSTLELGDSALYLCASSFIGRVNEQYFGPGTRLTVT.

The chain links TRBV27 to TRBJ1-5, with D perhaps matching TRBD1 (5 bases). This CDR3 has 16 amino acids. Germline V CDR1 and CDR2: MNHEY, SMNVEV (reference sequence). With 3 bases removed from V and 0 bases from J, the gap between germline ends came to 12 bases. The CDR3 region is CASSLHRPYSNQPQHF. The CDR3 DNA is TGTGCCAGCAGTTTGCACAGGCCTTATAGCAATCAGCCCCAGCATTTT.

This chain uses TRBV30 with TRBJ2-7, with TRBD1 matching 9 bases. V shed 3 bases and J 7 bases; nucleotides not matched to a gene: 10. The CDR3 is 14 residues long. The germline V gene encodes CDR1 GTSNPN and CDR2 SVGIG (reference sequence). CDR3 residues: CAWRAGTGSGEQYF. In DNA form, the CDR3 reads TGTGCCTGGAGGGCCGGGACAGGGTCAGGGGAGCAGTACTTC. Full variable domain (rest looked up from reference TRBV30 and TRBJ2-7): SQTIHQWPATLVQPVGSPLSLECTVEGTSNPNLYWYRQAAGRGLQLLFYSVGIGQISSEVPQNLSASRPQDRQFILSSKKLLLSDSGFYLCAWRAGTGSGEQYFGPGTRLTVT.